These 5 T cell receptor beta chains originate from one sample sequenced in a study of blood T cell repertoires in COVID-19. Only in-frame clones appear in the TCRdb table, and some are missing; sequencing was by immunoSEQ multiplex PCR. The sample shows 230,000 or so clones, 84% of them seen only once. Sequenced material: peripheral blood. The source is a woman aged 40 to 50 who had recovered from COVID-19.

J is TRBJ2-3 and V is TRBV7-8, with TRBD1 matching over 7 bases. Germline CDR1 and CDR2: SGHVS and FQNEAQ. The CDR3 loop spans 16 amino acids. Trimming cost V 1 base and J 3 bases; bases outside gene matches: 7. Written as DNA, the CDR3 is TGTGCCAGCAGCTTAGACGAGGGGGCCAGGACAGATACGCAGTATTTT. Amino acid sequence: CASSLDEGARTDTQYF.

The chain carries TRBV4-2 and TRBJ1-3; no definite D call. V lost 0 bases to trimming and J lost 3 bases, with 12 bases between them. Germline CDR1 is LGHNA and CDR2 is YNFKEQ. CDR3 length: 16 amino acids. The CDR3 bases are TGTGCCAGCAGCCAAGATTCGGAGGGTCTTGGAAACACCATATATTTT. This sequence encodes CASSQDSEGLGNTIYF.

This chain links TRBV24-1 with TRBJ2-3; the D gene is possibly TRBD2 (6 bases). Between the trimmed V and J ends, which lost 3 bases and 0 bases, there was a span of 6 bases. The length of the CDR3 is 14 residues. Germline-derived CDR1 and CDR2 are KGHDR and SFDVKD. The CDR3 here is CATSDRGSTDTQYF. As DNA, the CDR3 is TGTGCCACCAGTGATCGGGGGAGCACAGATACGCAGTATTTT.

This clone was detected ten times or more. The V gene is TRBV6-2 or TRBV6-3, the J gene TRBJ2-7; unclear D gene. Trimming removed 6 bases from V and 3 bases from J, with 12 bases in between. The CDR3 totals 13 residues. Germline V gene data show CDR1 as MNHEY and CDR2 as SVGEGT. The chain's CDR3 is CASSLDWNYEQYF. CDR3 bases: TGTGCCAGCAGCCTCGACTGGAACTACGAGCAGTACTTC.

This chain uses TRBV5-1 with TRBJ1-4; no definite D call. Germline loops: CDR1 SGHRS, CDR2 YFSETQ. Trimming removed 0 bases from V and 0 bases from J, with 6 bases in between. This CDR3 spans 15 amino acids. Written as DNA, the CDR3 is TGCGCCAGCAGCTTGGGAGTTGCAACTAATGAAAAACTGTTTTTT. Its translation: CASSLGVATNEKLFF.